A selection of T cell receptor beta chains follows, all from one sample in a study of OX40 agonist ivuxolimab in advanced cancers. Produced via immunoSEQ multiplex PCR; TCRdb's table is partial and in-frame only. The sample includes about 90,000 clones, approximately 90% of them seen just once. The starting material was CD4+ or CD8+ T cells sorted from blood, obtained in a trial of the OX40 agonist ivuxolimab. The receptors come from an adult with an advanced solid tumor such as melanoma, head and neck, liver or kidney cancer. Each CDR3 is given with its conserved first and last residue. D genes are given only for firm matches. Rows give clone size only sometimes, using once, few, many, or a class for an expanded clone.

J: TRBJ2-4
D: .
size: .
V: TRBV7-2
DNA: TGTGCCAGCAGCCCCCAGGGGGGGCTCCGCGCCAAAAACATTCAGTACTTC
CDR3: CASSPQGGLRAKNIQYF

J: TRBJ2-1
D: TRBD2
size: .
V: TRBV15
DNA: TGTGCCACCAGCTCAGGGAGACTAGCGGGGGCCTACAATGAGCAGTTCTTC
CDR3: CATSSGRLAGAYNEQFF

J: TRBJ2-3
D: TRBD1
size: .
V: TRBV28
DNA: TGTGCCAGCAGTTTAATGACAGGGGGTAGCCAAGATACGCAGTATTTT
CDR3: CASSLMTGGSQDTQYF

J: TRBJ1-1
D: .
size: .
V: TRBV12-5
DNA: TGTGCTAGTGGTTTATCGGGTACCACTGAAGCTTTCTTT
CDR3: CASGLSGTTEAFF

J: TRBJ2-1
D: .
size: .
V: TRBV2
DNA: TGTGCCAGCAGTGAACTAGAGGGAGGTCACAATGAGCAGTTCTTC
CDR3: CASSELEGGHNEQFF

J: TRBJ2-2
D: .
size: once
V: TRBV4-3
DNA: TGCGCCAGCAGCCAAGATCGGCACGGGGAGCTGTTTTTT
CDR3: CASSQDRHGELFF

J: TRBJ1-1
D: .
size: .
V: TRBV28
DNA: TGTGCCAGCAGCCTACAGGGTAGGCCTAGGCCGAACACTGAAGCTTTCTTT
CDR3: CASSLQGRPRPNTEAFF

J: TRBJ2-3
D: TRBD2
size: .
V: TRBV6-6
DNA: TGTGCCAGCAGTTATTTAGCGGGAGCTGGCACAGATACGCAGTATTTT
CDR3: CASSYLAGAGTDTQYF

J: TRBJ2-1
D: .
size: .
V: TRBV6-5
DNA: TGTGCCAGCAGTTACGCCCAGAGGAATGAGCAGTTCTTC
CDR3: CASSYAQRNEQFF

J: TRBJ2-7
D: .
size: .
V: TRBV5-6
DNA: TGTGCCAGCAGCTTGGCCTACGAGCAGTACTTC
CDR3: CASSLAYEQYF

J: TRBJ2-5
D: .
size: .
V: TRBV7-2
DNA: TGTGCCAGCAGCCTCGTGGGGGGCGGGGGTTACCAAGAGACCCAGTACTTC
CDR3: CASSLVGGGGYQETQYF

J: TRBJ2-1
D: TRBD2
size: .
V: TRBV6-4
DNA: TGTGCCAGCAGTGAAGACGGGACTAGTAATGAGCAGTTCTTC
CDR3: CASSEDGTSNEQFF

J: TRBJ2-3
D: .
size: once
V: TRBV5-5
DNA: TGTGCCAGCAGCTTGGTTATTTCAGATACGCAGTATTTT
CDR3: CASSLVISDTQYF

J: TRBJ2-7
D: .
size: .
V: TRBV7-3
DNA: TGTGCCAGCAGCCAACAGCAGGATCGCGAGCAGTACTTC
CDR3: CASSQQQDREQYF

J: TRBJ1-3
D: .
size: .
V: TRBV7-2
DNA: TGTGCCAGCAGCTTGACCGGACCGCCGGGCTCTGGAAACACCATATATTTT
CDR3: CASSLTGPPGSGNTIYF

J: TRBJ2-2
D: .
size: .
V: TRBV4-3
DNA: TGCGCCAGCAGCCAAGATTGGGACGGGCTCACCCGGGAGCTGTTTTTT
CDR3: CASSQDWDGLTRELFF

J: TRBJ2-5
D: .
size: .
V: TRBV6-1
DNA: TGTGCCAGCAGTGCTGGCAGGGTGATCCAAGAGACCCAGTACTTC
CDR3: CASSAGRVIQETQYF

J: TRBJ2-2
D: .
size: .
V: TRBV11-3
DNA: TGTGCCAGCAGCCTCCCGGCCGGGAGTTTAACCGGGGAGCTGTTTTTT
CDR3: CASSLPAGSLTGELFF

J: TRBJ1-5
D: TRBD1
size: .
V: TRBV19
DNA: TGTGCCAGTAGGGGGACAGGAGTCAATCAGCCCCAGCATTTT
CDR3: CASRGTGVNQPQHF

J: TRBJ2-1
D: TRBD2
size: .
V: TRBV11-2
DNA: TGTGCCAGCAGCCCCCGACAGGGCCGACTAGCGGGAGGGTACAATGAGCAGTTCTTC
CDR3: CASSPRQGRLAGGYNEQFF

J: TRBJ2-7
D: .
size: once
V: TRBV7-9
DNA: TGTGCCAGCAGCTTAGAGGTGGGATATGACGAGCAGTACTTC
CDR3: CASSLEVGYDEQYF

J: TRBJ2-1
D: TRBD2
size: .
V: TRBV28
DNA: TGTGCCAGCATCCCGGGACTAGCGGGATGGAGTAACAATGAGCAGTTCTTC
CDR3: CASIPGLAGWSNNEQFF